This note documents a single TCR beta chain sequence. Study members were between about 18 and 95 years old and lived in over 20 US regions. Allocation to cohorts depended on clinical history reported by the participants. This specimen comes from a study of blood T cell repertoires in COVID-19. Overall study context: There were acute and convalescent COVID-19 samples, and they came from the United States, Italy and Spain. PBMCs, B-cell-depleted T cells, or T cells were the source of the cDNA or gDNA that made up the material.

Method: immunoSEQ multiplex PCR; TCRdb's copy keeps in-frame clones and lacks some. The sample lists 150,000 to 200,000 clones; approximately 73% were seen once. V was trimmed by 3 bases and J by 6 bases, leaving 11 bases between them. The CDR3 loop spans 13 amino acids. Per germline, CDR1 MDHEN and CDR2 SYDVKM. The source material was PBMCs or T cells enriched from blood (not recorded which). This sequence originates from a woman in her forties or fifties with acute COVID-19. This chain joins TRBV28 and TRBJ1-1; D is ambiguous. The CDR3 DNA follows: TGTGCCAGCAGTTTCCCCCCTCGGTCTGAAGCTTTCTTT. Residues: CASSFPPRSEAFF.